Reported below is one T cell receptor (beta chain). Its specificity is not known. The germline V gene has CDR1 MDHEN and CDR2 SYDVKM. The CDR3 length is 17 residues. This sample stems from a study of T cells expressing NK-cell markers. With the 5' RACE reads reprocessed, TCRdb shows one record per CDR3 protein and no DNA. This sample carries more than 250,000 distinct CDR3 sequences, with 0.39% going to the ten biggest clones. Study-level points and caveats: Certain NKG2C+ T cell clones were expanded, and their HCMV specificity remained unclear. About 1.0-7.5% of CD8+ T cells in several donors belonged to dominant NKG2C+ clonotypes. A few donors' CD3+CD56-NKG2C+ cells were dominated by the same clonotypes.

This receptor was identified in a man between 18 and 29 years old in good health. Sequenced input: blood T cells: a sorted CD56 or NKG2C T cell subset, CD4+ or CD8+ T cells, or bulk PBMC T cells (not recorded which). This sequence joins TRBV28 and TRBJ1-5; TCRdb proposes TRBD1, but this gene call is untestable without DNA. CDR3 sequence reads: CASSSRQGLGINQPQHF.